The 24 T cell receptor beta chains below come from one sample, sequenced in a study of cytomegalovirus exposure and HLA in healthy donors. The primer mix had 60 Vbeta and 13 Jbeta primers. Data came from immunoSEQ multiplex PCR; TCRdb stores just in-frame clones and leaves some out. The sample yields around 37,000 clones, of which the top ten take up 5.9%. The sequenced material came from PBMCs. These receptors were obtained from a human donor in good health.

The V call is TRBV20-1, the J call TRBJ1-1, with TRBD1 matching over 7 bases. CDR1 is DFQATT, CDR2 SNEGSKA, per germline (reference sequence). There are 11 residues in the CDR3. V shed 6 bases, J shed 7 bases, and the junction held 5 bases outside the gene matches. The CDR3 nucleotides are TGCAGTGCGATCAGGGGGGTTGAAGCTTTCTTT. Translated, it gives CSAIRGVEAFF.

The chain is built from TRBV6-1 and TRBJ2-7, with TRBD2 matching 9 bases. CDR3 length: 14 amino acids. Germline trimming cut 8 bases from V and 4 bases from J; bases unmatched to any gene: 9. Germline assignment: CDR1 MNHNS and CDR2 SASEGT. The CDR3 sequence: CASGRSGGHYEQYF. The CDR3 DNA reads TGTGCCAGCGGACGGAGCGGGGGGCATTACGAGCAGTACTTC.

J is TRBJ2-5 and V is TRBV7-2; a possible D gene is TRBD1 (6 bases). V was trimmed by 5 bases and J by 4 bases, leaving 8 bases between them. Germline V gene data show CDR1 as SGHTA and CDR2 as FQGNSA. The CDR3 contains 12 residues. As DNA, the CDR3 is TGTGCCAGCAGCCAGACAGGAGAGACCCAGTACTTC. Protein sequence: CASSQTGETQYF.

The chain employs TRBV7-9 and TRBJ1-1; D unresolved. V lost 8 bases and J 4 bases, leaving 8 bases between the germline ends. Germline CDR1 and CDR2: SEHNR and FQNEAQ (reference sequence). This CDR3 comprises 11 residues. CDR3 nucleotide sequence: TGTGCCAGCTTGATCGGCACTGAAGCTTTCTTT. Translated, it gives CASLIGTEAFF.

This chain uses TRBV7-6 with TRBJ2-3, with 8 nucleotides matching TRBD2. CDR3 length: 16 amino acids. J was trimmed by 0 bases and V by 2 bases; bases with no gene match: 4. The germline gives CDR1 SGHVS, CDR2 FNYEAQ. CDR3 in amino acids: CASSLLGGGSTDTQYF. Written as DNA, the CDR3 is TGTGCCAGCAGCTTACTTGGCGGGGGGAGCACAGATACGCAGTATTTT.

DNA for the CDR3: TGTGCCACCAGCCGCGCTAAAGACAGGGGTAGTGAGACCCAGTACTTC. The encoded protein is CATSRAKDRGSETQYF. The chain joins TRBV15 to TRBJ2-5; 8 nucleotides align to TRBD1. The CDR3 is 16 amino acids. Germline V lookup: CDR1 LNHNV, CDR2 YYDKDF (reference sequence). The V segment lost 5 bases and the J segment 5 bases; nucleotides outside the gene matches: 13.

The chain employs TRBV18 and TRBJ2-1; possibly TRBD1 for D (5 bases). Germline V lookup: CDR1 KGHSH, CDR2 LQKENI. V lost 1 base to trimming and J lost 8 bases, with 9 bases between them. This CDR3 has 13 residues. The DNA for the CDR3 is TGTGCCAGCTCACCACTCGACAGCGATGAGCAGTTCTTC. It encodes CASSPLDSDEQFF. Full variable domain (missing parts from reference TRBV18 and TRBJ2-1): NAGVMQNPRHLVRRRGQEARLRCSPMKGHSHVYWYRQLPEEGLKFMVYLQKENIIDESGMPKERFSAEFPKEGPSILRIQQVVRGDSAAYFCASSPLDSDEQFFGPGTRLTVL.

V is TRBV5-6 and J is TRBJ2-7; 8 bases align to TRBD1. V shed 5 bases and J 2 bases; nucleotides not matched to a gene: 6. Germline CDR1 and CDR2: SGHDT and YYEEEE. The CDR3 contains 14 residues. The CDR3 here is CASSPTGVTYEQYF. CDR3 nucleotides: TGTGCCAGCAGTCCGACAGGGGTTACCTACGAGCAGTACTTC.

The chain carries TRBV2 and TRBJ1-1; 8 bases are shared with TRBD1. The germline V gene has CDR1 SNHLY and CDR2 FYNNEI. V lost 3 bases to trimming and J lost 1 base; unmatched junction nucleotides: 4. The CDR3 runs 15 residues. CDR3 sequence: CASSDQGAGNTEAFF. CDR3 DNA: TGTGCCAGCAGTGATCAGGGGGCGGGGAACACTGAAGCTTTCTTT.

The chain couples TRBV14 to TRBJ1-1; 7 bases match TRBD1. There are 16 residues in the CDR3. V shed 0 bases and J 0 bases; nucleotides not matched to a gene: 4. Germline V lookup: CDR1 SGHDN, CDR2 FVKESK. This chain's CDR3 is CASSQDGQVMNTEAFF. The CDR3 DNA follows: TGTGCCAGCAGCCAAGACGGACAGGTGATGAACACTGAAGCTTTCTTT. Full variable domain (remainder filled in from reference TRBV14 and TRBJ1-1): EAGVTQFPSHSVIEKGQTVTLRCDPISGHDNLYWYRRVMGKEIKFLLHFVKESKQDESGMPNNRFLAERTGGTYSTLKVQPAELEDSGVYFCASSQDGQVMNTEAFFGQGTRLTVV.

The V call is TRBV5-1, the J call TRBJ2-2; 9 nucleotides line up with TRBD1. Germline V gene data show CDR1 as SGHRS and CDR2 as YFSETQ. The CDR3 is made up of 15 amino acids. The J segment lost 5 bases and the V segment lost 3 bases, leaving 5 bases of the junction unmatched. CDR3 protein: CASSWTGVGTGELFF. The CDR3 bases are TGCGCCAGCAGCTGGACAGGGGTTGGTACCGGGGAGCTGTTTTTT.

CDR3 coding DNA: TGTGCCAGCAGTCCGACGGGACTAGCGGGGGGGCCGGCCGGGGAGCTGTTTTTT. This gives the protein CASSPTGLAGGPAGELFF. This chain joins TRBV27 and TRBJ2-2; 16 positions agree with TRBD2. CDR1 and CDR2 (germline): MNHEY, SMNVEV (reference sequence). The trim removed 5 bases at V and 6 bases at J, leaving 9 bases unmatched. The CDR3 has 18 residues.

This CDR3 reads CASSEAGGAYEQYF. In nucleotides, the CDR3 is TGTGCCAGCAGTGAAGCGGGGGGGGCCTACGAGCAGTACTTC. The rearrangement joins TRBV6-1 to TRBJ2-7; 7 bases map to TRBD2. CDR1 MNHNS and CDR2 SASEGT come from the germline V gene. J was trimmed by 2 bases and V by 0 bases; bases with no gene match: 1. This CDR3 has 14 residues.

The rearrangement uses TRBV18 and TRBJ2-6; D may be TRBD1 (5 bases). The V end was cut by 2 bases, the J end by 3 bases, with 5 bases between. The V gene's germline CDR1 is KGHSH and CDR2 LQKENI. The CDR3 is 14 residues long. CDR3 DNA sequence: TGTGCCAGCTCACCAGACAGTGGGGCCAACGTCCTGACTTTC. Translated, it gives CASSPDSGANVLTF.

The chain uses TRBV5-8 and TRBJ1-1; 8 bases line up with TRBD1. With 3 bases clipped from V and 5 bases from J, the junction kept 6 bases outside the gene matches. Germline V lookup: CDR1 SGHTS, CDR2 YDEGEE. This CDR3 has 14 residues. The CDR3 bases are TGTGCCAGCAGCTCAACAGGGGGAGAGACTGAAGCTTTCTTT. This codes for CASSSTGGETEAFF.

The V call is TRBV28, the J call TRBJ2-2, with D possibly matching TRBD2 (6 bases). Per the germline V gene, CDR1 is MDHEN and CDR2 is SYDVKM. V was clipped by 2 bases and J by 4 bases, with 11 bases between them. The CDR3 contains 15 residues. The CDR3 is CASSLGGAGTGELFF. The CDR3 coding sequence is TGTGCCAGCAGTTTAGGAGGGGCTGGCACCGGGGAGCTGTTTTTT. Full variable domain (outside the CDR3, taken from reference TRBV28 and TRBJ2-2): DVKVTQSSRYLVKRTGEKVFLECVQDMDHENMFWYRQDPGLGLRLIYFSYDVKMKEKGDIPEGYSVSREKKERFSLILESASTNQTSMYLCASSLGGAGTGELFFGEGSRLTVL.

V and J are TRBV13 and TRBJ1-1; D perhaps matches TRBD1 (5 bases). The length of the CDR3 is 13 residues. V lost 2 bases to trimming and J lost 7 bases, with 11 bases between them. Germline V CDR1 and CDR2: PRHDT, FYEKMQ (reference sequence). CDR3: CASSLKGVGEAFF. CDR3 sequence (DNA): TGTGCCAGCAGCTTAAAAGGGGTGGGTGAAGCTTTCTTT.

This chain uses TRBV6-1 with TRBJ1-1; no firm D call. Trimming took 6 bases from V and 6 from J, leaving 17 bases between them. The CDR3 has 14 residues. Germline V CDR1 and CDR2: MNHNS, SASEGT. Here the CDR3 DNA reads TGTGCCAGCAGAGAAAGACGGGAGAAACCTGAAGCTTTCTTT. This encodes CASRERREKPEAFF.

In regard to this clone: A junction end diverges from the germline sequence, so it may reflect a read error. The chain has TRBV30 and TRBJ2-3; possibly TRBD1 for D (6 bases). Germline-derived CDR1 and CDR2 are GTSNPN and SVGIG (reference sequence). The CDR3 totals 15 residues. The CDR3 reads CAGRIGQLYTDTQYF. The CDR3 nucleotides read TGTGCCGGGAGAATTGGACAGTTATACACAGATACGCAGTATTTT.

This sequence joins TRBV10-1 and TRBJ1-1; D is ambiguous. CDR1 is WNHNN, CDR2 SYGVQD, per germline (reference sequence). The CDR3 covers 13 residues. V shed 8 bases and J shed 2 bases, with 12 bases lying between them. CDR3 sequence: CASSAAGNTEAFF. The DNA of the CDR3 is TGCGCCAGCTCGGCAGCGGGAAACACTGAAGCTTTCTTT.

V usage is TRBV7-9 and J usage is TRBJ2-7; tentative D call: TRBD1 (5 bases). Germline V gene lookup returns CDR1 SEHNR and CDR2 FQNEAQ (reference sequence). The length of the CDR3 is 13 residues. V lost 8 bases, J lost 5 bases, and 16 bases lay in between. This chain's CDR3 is CASVPQGRDEQYF. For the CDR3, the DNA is TGTGCCAGCGTTCCGCAGGGCCGCGACGAGCAGTACTTC.

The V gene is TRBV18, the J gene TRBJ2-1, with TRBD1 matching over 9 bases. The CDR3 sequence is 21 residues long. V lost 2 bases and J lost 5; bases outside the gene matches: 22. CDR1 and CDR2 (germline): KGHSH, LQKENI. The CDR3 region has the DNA TGTGCCAGCTCACCAGTGGGCGGGACAGGGACCCTATTTTCACCTGACAATGAGCAGTTCTTC. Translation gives CASSPVGGTGTLFSPDNEQFF.

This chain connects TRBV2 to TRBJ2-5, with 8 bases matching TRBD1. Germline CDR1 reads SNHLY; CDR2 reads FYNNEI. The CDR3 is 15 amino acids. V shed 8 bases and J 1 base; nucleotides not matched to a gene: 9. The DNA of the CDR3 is TGTGCCAGCCCAGGGGGCAGCTGGGGCCAAGAGACCCAGTACTTC. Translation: CASPGGSWGQETQYF.

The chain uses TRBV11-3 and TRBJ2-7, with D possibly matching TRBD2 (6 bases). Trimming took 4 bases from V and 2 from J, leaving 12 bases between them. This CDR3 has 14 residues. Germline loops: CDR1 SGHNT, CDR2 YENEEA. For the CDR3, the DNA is TGTGCCAGCAGCTCCGGGACGGGGGCCTACGAGCAGTACTTC. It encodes CASSSGTGAYEQYF. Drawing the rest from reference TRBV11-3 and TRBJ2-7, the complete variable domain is EAGVVQSPRYKIIEKKQPVAFWCNPISGHNTLYWYLQNLGQGPELLIRYENEEAVDDSQLPKDRFSAERLKGVDSTLKIQPAELGDSAVYLCASSSGTGAYEQYFGPGTRLTVT.